The 17 T cell receptor beta chains listed next were all sequenced from one sample in a study of CD8 T cells in ankylosing spondylitis. TCRdb ran MiXCR on the 5' RACE reads and lists one entry per CDR3 protein. The sample contains around 120,000 distinct CDR3 sequences, about a tenth of which appear only once. Sequencing was done on a sample of blood, either unsorted or a sorted T cell fraction (not recorded which). The source of these receptors is a male donor with ankylosing spondylitis or in good health (not recorded which).

There are many counts of this clonotype. The genes are TRBV6-2 or TRBV6-3 and TRBJ2-6; D not certain. CDR1 and CDR2 from the germline V gene are MNHEY and SVGEGT. The V and J ends lost 5 bases and 2 bases respectively, with 7 bases between them. The length of the CDR3 is 14 residues. The CDR3, as DNA: TGTGCCAGCAGTCCCCCCCCTGGGGCCAACGTCCTGACTTTC. It encodes CASSPPPGANVLTF.

This clonotype has a handful of counts. The CDR3 region has the DNA TGTGCCAGCAGCTTACAAGGACTAAGCACAGATACGCAGTATTTT. Translated, it gives CASSLQGLSTDTQYF. The chain couples TRBV7-2 to TRBJ2-3; perhaps TRBD2 as D (6 bases). The V end was cut by 2 bases, the J end by 0 bases, with 9 bases between. CDR3 length: 15 residues. Germline CDR1 reads SGHTA; CDR2 reads FQGNSA.

This chain connects TRBV20-1 to TRBJ2-5; 10 bases agree with TRBD2. After removal of 5 bases from V and 4 bases from J, the junction contained 13 bases not matched to a gene. Germline V gives CDR1 DFQATT, CDR2 SNEGSKA (reference sequence). CDR3 length: 16 amino acids. The CDR3 DNA follows: TGCAGTGCTGGACGGAAGCTAGCGGGAGCCCCAGAGACCCAGTACTTC. Its translation is CSAGRKLAGAPETQYF.

This clonotype was detected ten times or more. This rearrangement joins TRBV20-1 to TRBJ2-3, with D possibly TRBD2 on 5 matching bases. Germline values: CDR1 DFQATT, CDR2 SNEGSKA (reference sequence). V was pared by 6 bases and J by 5 bases, with 18 bases between. The CDR3 is made up of 14 amino acids. In DNA, the CDR3 is TGCAGTGCCGAAGCGGCAATTTCCCAAGATACGCAGTATTTT. It encodes CSAEAAISQDTQYF.

This clonotype was seen only a few times. CDR3 sequence: CASTPWLADEQFF. The DNA of the CDR3 is TGTGCCAGTACGCCCTGGCTAGCGGATGAGCAGTTCTTC. V gene TRBV12-3 or TRBV12-4 combines with J gene TRBJ2-1; 7 bases agree with TRBD2. The CDR3 length is 13 residues. V shed 9 bases, J shed 8 bases, and the junction held 10 bases outside the gene matches.

The chain couples TRBV27 to TRBJ2-7; 12 positions agree with TRBD2. Trimming at V came to 6 bases and at J to 7 bases, leaving 7 bases not matched to a gene. CDR3 length: 14 residues. Germline CDR1 and CDR2: MNHEY and SMNVEV (reference sequence). This CDR3 reads CASRSSGRAQEQYF. CDR3 bases: TGTGCCAGCAGATCTAGCGGGAGGGCCCAGGAGCAGTACTTC.

The sample holds a few counts of this clonotype. The chain is built from TRBV5-8 and TRBJ2-7; TRBD2 is a possible D gene (5 bases). The CDR3 covers 17 residues. CDR1 is SGHTS, CDR2 YDEGEE, per germline. The V gene lost 1 base and the J gene lost 1 base, with 18 bases spanning the gap. CDR3 sequence: CASSLYFAGGGSYEQYF. CDR3 DNA: TGTGCCAGCAGCTTGTATTTTGCGGGTGGTGGGTCCTACGAGCAGTACTTC.

This clonotype was picked up many times. The chain links TRBV7-3 to TRBJ2-5, with D possibly being TRBD1 (6 bases). CDR3 length: 13 residues. Trimming shortened V by 5 bases and J by 2 bases, and 9 bases separated the two germline ends. CDR1 SGHTA and CDR2 FQGTGA come from the germline V gene. The CDR3 region is CASSPGTQETQYF. The CDR3 DNA is TGTGCCAGCAGCCCCGGGACACAAGAGACCCAGTACTTC.

This clonotype was picked up a small number of times. This sequence joins TRBV30 and TRBJ2-1, with a weak D call TRBD2 (7 bases). The CDR3 is 13 amino acids. The ends were cut back, 3 bases at V and 2 bases at J, with 8 bases in the middle. Looked up from germline, CDR1 is GTSNPN and CDR2 is SVGIG (reference sequence). DNA of the CDR3: TGTGCCTGGAGCGGGGGGCCCTACAATGAGCAGTTCTTC. Amino acids: CAWSGGPYNEQFF.

The V call is TRBV7-2, the J call TRBJ2-2; D might be TRBD2 (6 bases). Trimming took 4 bases from V and 2 from J, leaving 17 bases between them. The germline V gene has CDR1 SGHTA and CDR2 FQGNSA. This CDR3 has 17 amino acids. As DNA, the CDR3 is TGTGCCAGCAGCTCCCCGAGGGCTAGCGCCAACACCGGGGAGCTGTTTTTT. Translated, it gives CASSSPRASANTGELFF.

Many counts were recorded for this clonotype. This chain links TRBV4-2 with TRBJ2-1; D is possibly TRBD1 (6 bases). V lost 2 bases to trimming and J lost 6 bases, with 11 bases between them. The CDR3 runs 14 residues. CDR1 and CDR2 from the germline V gene are LGHNA and YNFKEQ. CDR3 sequence: CASSQIRDTNEQFF. Here the CDR3 DNA reads TGTGCCAGCAGCCAAATCCGGGACACCAATGAGCAGTTCTTC.

The rearrangement links TRBV28 to TRBJ2-5; 11 nucleotides agree with TRBD2. This CDR3 is built from 15 residues. In germline, CDR1 is MDHEN, CDR2 SYDVKM. J gave up 4 bases and V 6 bases, and 7 bases lay outside the gene matches. CDR3 loop: CASSSSGRPGETQYF. Here the CDR3 DNA reads TGTGCCAGCAGCTCTAGCGGGAGGCCGGGAGAGACCCAGTACTTC.

The chain couples TRBV7-2 to TRBJ1-4; a possible D gene is TRBD1 (6 bases). Trimming left V 5 bases short and J 8 bases short, with 15 bases between. The CDR3 length is 14 residues. Germline V gene sequence: CDR1 SGHTA, CDR2 FQGNSA. In nucleotides, the CDR3 is TGTGCCAGCAGCCGACAGGCAGGGAACGAAAAACTGTTTTTT. Amino acids: CASSRQAGNEKLFF. Looking up the rest from reference TRBV7-2 and TRBJ1-4 gives the full variable domain: GAGVSQSPSNKVTEKGKDVELRCDPISGHTALYWYRQSLGQGLEFLIYFQGNSAPDKSGLPSDRFSAERTGGSVSTLTIQRTQQEDSAVYLCASSRQAGNEKLFFGSGTQLSVL.

The chain couples TRBV5-1 to TRBJ2-2; 8 positions agree with TRBD2. Trimming cost V 4 bases and J 1 base; bases outside gene matches: 6. The germline CDR1 and CDR2 sequences are SGHRS and YFSETQ. The length of the CDR3 is 16 residues. The CDR3 region is CASSRTSGGNTGELFF. The DNA of the CDR3 is TGCGCCAGCAGCAGAACTAGCGGAGGGAACACCGGGGAGCTGTTTTTT.

The table lists this clonotype with many counts. CDR3 loop: CASSPDRGLFNEQFF. Written as DNA, the CDR3 is TGTGCCAGCAGCCCCGACAGGGGGCTTTTCAATGAGCAGTTCTTC. The chain combines TRBV28 with TRBJ2-1; 10 positions agree with TRBD1. V was clipped by 6 bases and J by 6 bases; unmatched bases: 8. Germline values: CDR1 MDHEN, CDR2 SYDVKM. This CDR3 region has 15 residues.

This clonotype was detected many times. This sequence joins TRBV5-8 and TRBJ2-1; D unresolved. The CDR3 covers 15 residues. V gave up 0 bases and J gave up 0 bases, with 7 bases separating them. Germline V gene lookup returns CDR1 SGHTS and CDR2 YDEGEE. The CDR3 loop is CASSLARSSYNEQFF. DNA for the CDR3: TGTGCCAGCAGCTTGGCGAGGAGCTCCTACAATGAGCAGTTCTTC.

This clonotype was seen at least ten times. The V call is TRBV29-1, the J call TRBJ2-7, with 13 nucleotides matching TRBD2. Germline CDR1 SQVTM, CDR2 ANQGSEA. J was trimmed by 3 bases and V by 2 bases; bases with no gene match: 7. The CDR3 is 16 residues long. Here the CDR3 DNA reads TGCAGCGTTGAAACCGGACTAGCGGGAGTAGACTACGAGCAGTACTTC. It translates to CSVETGLAGVDYEQYF.